The 4 T cell receptor beta chains below come from one sample, sequenced in a study of sequential checkpoint blockade in melanoma. The table came from immunoSEQ multiplex PCR; TCRdb's copy has only in-frame clones and leaves some out. This table holds 8,400 or so clones, more than 55% found once. This sample's treatment: randomized to nivolumab then ipilimumab (arm A) or the reverse (arm B). The material was CD8+ T cells sorted from blood (inferred from file names), obtained from a patient given nivolumab and ipilimumab in sequence. All receptors derive from a human patient with melanoma. Some clones in this sample may be carry-over from other donors' samples.

This clone was recorded only once. The J gene is TRBJ1-5, the V gene TRBV6-6; D remains unclear. The CDR3 has 16 residues. Germline CDR1 is MNHNY and CDR2 is SVGAGI (reference sequence). V dropped 0 bases and J dropped 6 bases, with 15 bases sitting between them. The CDR3 here is CASSYSSAREAQPQHF. The CDR3 DNA sequence: TGTGCCAGCAGTTACTCGTCCGCCCGTGAGGCTCAGCCCCAGCATTTT.

The chain couples TRBV9 to TRBJ2-7; the D is unclear. Germline-derived CDR1 and CDR2 are SGDLS and YYNGEE. Trimming stripped 4 bases from V and 0 bases from J, with 14 bases between. The CDR3 contains 15 residues. The CDR3 DNA reads as TGTGCCAGCAGCTCAACCCCTCGGAGCTCCTACGAGCAGTACTTC. It is translated as CASSSTPRSSYEQYF.

V gene TRBV19 combines with J gene TRBJ2-7; a weak D match, TRBD1 (6 bases). V lost 2 bases, J lost 4 bases, and 18 bases lay in between. CDR1 and CDR2 from the germline V gene are LNHDA and SQIVND (reference sequence). This CDR3 comprises 16 residues. The CDR3 nucleotides read TGTGCCAGTAGTATACTGTGGGCCAGGGGAACTTACGAGCAGTACTTC. Its translation: CASSILWARGTYEQYF.

This clone has only a few counts. The chain links TRBV14 to TRBJ2-1, with TRBD1 matching 9 bases. The J segment lost 3 bases and the V segment lost 2 bases, leaving 26 bases of the junction unmatched. Germline V gene lookup returns CDR1 SGHDN and CDR2 FVKESK. The CDR3 runs to 23 residues. CDR3 amino acids: CASSQSTFPGQGLIVLGYNEQFF. The CDR3, as DNA: TGTGCCAGCAGCCAATCCACATTCCCGGGACAGGGATTAATTGTACTCGGCTACAATGAGCAGTTCTTC.